The source of this TCR beta chain is a study of blood T cell repertoires in COVID-19. Looking at the study overall: PBMCs, B-cell-depleted T cells, or T cells were the source of the cDNA or gDNA that made up the material.

This CDR3 is built from 13 residues. Germline loops: CDR1 MNHEY, CDR2 SVGAGI. V was cut by 7 bases and J by 0 bases, with 10 bases left in between. Under the authors' procedure: Nucleated cell counts were estimated from reference gene primer amplification. Sequencing was performed with immunoSEQ multiplex PCR; in TCRdb, only in-frame clones are kept and a portion is missing. D and trimming were read from the DNA, whereas the V and J calls and clone size are those reported in that table. The sample comprises 65,000 to 100,000 clones, just over 85% of which are singletons, and roughly 4.8% rests with the top ten.

What was sequenced was peripheral blood. This chain connects TRBV6-5 to TRBJ2-7; D is ambiguous. The source of this sequence is an elderly woman with acute or convalescent COVID-19. The CDR3 reads CASTDLPSYEQYF. In DNA, the CDR3 is TGTGCCAGCACCGACTTGCCCTCCTACGAGCAGTACTTC.